Below are 8 T cell receptor beta chains sequenced from a single sample in a study of blood T cell repertoires in COVID-19. The method was immunoSEQ multiplex PCR; TCRdb's version includes in-frame clones alone and lacks a portion of them. The repertoire holds 350,000 to 400,000 clones, around 91% seen once, with roughly 1% in the top ten. The sequencing input was PBMCs or T cells enriched from blood (not recorded which). The receptors derive from a man aged 18 to 30 who had recovered from COVID-19.

J is TRBJ1-2 and V is TRBV7-2; 8 bases match TRBD1. The CDR3 runs 17 residues. V shed 1 base, J shed 7 bases, and the junction held 14 bases outside the gene matches. Germline CDR1 is SGHTA and CDR2 is FQGNSA. The CDR3 loop is CASSLGLRTGKGGGYTF. Written as DNA, the CDR3 is TGTGCCAGCAGCTTAGGGCTTCGGACAGGGAAAGGTGGTGGCTACACCTTC.

This sequence joins TRBV5-4 and TRBJ2-5; TRBD2 aligns across 11 bases. The germline V gene has CDR1 SGHNT and CDR2 YYREEE (reference sequence). V trimming: 4 bases; J trimming: 5 bases; junction bases outside the gene matches: 4. This CDR3 is built from 14 residues. CDR3 loop: CASSGSGGAETQYF. As DNA, the CDR3 is TGTGCCAGCAGCGGTAGCGGGGGGGCGGAGACCCAGTACTTC.

The chain combines TRBV5-1 with TRBJ2-5; tentatively, D is TRBD1 (6 bases). Per germline, CDR1 SGHRS and CDR2 YFSETQ. This CDR3 spans 12 amino acids. V shed 5 bases and J shed 2 bases, with 7 bases lying between them. The CDR3 spells CASRQGQETQYF. The CDR3 DNA is TGCGCCAGCAGACAGGGACAAGAGACCCAGTACTTC.

The CDR3 sequence is CASSPDRQPGNTIYF. The CDR3 nucleotides read TGTGCCAGCAGCCCTGACAGGCAGCCCGGAAACACCATATATTTT. The chain joins TRBV11-2 to TRBJ1-3, with a possible D match to TRBD1 (6 bases). Deletions cut 5 bases from V and 4 bases from J, with 15 bases between. Germline assignment: CDR1 SGHAT and CDR2 FQNNGV. The CDR3 runs to 15 residues.

The rearrangement links TRBV5-4 to TRBJ1-1; maybe TRBD1 (6 bases). Per germline, CDR1 SGHNT and CDR2 YYREEE (reference sequence). The V and J ends lost 2 bases and 8 bases respectively, with 16 bases between them. The CDR3 is 14 amino acids. The CDR3 nucleotides read TGTGCCAGCAGCTTTGTTGGGGACACAAGGGAAGCTTTCTTT. This translates into CASSFVGDTREAFF.

V is TRBV28 and J is TRBJ2-5; D is perhaps TRBD2 (5 bases). Germline lookup yields CDR1 MDHEN and CDR2 SYDVKM. V was cut by 6 bases and J by 4 bases, with 9 bases left in between. The CDR3 length is 12 residues. The CDR3 here is CASRGRGETQYF. The CDR3 DNA is TGTGCCAGCAGGGGCCGGGGAGAGACCCAGTACTTC.

The chain uses TRBV18 and TRBJ2-1; 9 bases line up with TRBD1. The CDR3 has 16 amino acids. Per germline, CDR1 KGHSH and CDR2 LQKENI. The J segment lost 2 bases and the V segment lost 3 bases, leaving 5 bases of the junction unmatched. The CDR3 DNA reads as TGTGCCAGCTCACCTGAGGACAGGGGCACCTACAATGAGCAGTTCTTC. Its translation is CASSPEDRGTYNEQFF.

This rearrangement joins TRBV4-2 to TRBJ1-1; TRBD1 aligns across 7 bases. Germline V gene lookup returns CDR1 LGHNA and CDR2 YNFKEQ. Trimming at V came to 2 bases and at J to 6 bases, leaving 0 bases not matched to a gene. The CDR3 totals 12 residues. CDR3 DNA: TGTGCCAGCAGCCAAACAGGGGCTGAAGCTTTCTTT. Translating gives CASSQTGAEAFF.